This TCR beta chain came from a study of shared clonotypes between healthy human individuals. Clones were sequenced by immunoSEQ multiplex PCR, and TCRdb holds only the in-frame ones, with some missing. The table lists 2 million to 2.5 million clones, about 95% of them singletons. CDR1 is ENHRY and CDR2 is SYGVKD in the germline V gene. V gave up 3 bases and J gave up 4 bases, with 10 bases separating them. The CDR3 covers 13 residues. As defined, naive CD8 cells were CD45RO-negative and positively selected for CCR7, with terminally differentiated effector memory CD45RA+ cells excluded. The TCR comes from a man aged 18-30 years in good health. The specimen was naive CD8+ T cells sorted from blood. This sequence joins TRBV10-3 and TRBJ2-7; D could derive from TRBD1 or TRBD2 (5 bases each). The CDR3 sequence: CAISEGETYEQYF. In DNA form, the CDR3 reads TGTGCCATCAGTGAAGGGGAGACTTACGAGCAGTACTTC.